One and the same sample provided the 28 T cell receptor beta chains below, sequenced in a study of blood T cell repertoires in COVID-19. Assay: immunoSEQ multiplex PCR; the TCRdb copy retains only in-frame clones and omits some. The table shows roughly 68,000 clones, with around 90% occurring only once. Sequencing was carried out using peripheral blood. The receptors stem from a man aged 50 to 60 with COVID-19, enrolled during active disease.

The V and J genes are TRBV13 and TRBJ2-7; 9 nucleotides line up with TRBD1. The junction had 12 bases not matched to a gene; V was cut back by 3 bases and J by 9 bases. CDR3 length equals 15 residues. CDR1 is PRHDT and CDR2 is FYEKMQ in the germline V gene (reference sequence). CDR3 sequence (DNA): TGTGCCAGCAGCTTCAGACAGGGGGGGGTGATAGGGCAGTACTTC. Its protein is CASSFRQGGVIGQYF.

V usage is TRBV6-6 and J usage is TRBJ2-3; D may be TRBD1 (5 bases). Between the trimmed V and J ends, which lost 5 bases and 3 bases, there was a span of 21 bases. Germline V CDR1 and CDR2: MNHNY, SVGAGI (reference sequence). The CDR3 is made up of 17 amino acids. DNA of the CDR3: TGTGCCAGCAGTCCCTACAGTGGCAGGGCCAAAACAGATACGCAGTATTTT. Translated: CASSPYSGRAKTDTQYF.

The chain couples TRBV28 to TRBJ2-7; TRBD2 matches at 7 bases. Germline trimming cut 10 bases from V and 4 bases from J; bases unmatched to any gene: 34. This CDR3 has 21 amino acids. CDR1 and CDR2 (germline): MDHEN, SYDVKM. The CDR3 nucleotides are TGTGCCACACAATCCCTAGCAAGGGCGGAGGGGTTAGTACTAGCGTCATACGAGCAGTACTTC. Protein product: CATQSLARAEGLVLASYEQYF.

The gene calls are TRBV19 and TRBJ1-1, with D possibly TRBD1 on 5 matching bases. Trimming left V 3 bases short and J 4 bases short, with 15 bases between. Germline V CDR1 and CDR2: LNHDA, SQIVND (reference sequence). This CDR3 has 15 amino acids. The CDR3 DNA reads as TGTGCCAGTAGTATCGGGCAGGGAGGAGCCACTGAAGCTTTCTTT. Protein: CASSIGQGGATEAFF.

The rearrangement uses TRBV3-1 (or the pseudogene TRBV3-2) and TRBJ1-4; D is uncertain. V was trimmed by 2 bases and J by 5 bases, leaving 6 bases between them. Germline V CDR1 and CDR2: LGHDT, YNNKEL (reference sequence). This CDR3 spans 13 amino acids. This CDR3 reads CASSQRGNEKLFF. Here the CDR3 DNA reads TGTGCCAGCAGCCAACGCGGCAATGAAAAACTGTTTTTT.

J is TRBJ2-5 and V is TRBV15, with 7 bases matching TRBD1. Trimming at V came to 3 bases and at J to 5 bases, leaving 6 bases not matched to a gene. In germline, CDR1 is LNHNV, CDR2 YYDKDF (reference sequence). There are 14 residues in the CDR3. The CDR3 region is CATSRNRGGETQYF. Written as DNA, the CDR3 is TGTGCCACCAGCAGGAACAGGGGTGGGGAGACCCAGTACTTC.

This clone was seen a single time. V usage is TRBV5-1 and J usage is TRBJ2-5; the match to TRBD1 covers 8 bases. The germline V gene has CDR1 SGHRS and CDR2 YFSETQ. The CDR3 has 14 amino acids. Germline trimming cut 4 bases from V and 4 bases from J; bases unmatched to any gene: 6. CDR3 coding DNA: TGCGCCAGCAGCGCGACAGGGGTTGGAGAGACCCAGTACTTC. This translates into CASSATGVGETQYF.

This clone was recorded only once. V is TRBV7-9 and J is TRBJ2-1; 7 bases align to TRBD2. The CDR3 is made up of 16 amino acids. Germline CDR1 and CDR2: SEHNR and FQNEAQ (reference sequence). The V segment lost 4 bases and the J segment 6 bases; nucleotides outside the gene matches: 12. The CDR3 here is CASSSAPGRESNEQFF. The CDR3 DNA reads as TGTGCCAGCAGCTCGGCCCCGGGGCGGGAGAGCAATGAGCAGTTCTTC. The full variable domain, completed using reference TRBV7-9 and TRBJ2-1, is DTGVSQNPRHKITKRGQNVTFRCDPISEHNRLYWYRQTLGQGPEFLTYFQNEAQLEKSRLLSDRFSAERPKGSFSTLEIQRTEQGDSAMYLCASSSAPGRESNEQFFGPGTRLTVL.

V and J are TRBV11-1 and TRBJ2-5, with 9 positions matching TRBD2. This CDR3 has 16 amino acids. J was trimmed by 1 base and V by 3 bases; bases with no gene match: 6. CDR1 is SGHAT and CDR2 is FQDESV in the germline V gene (reference sequence). DNA of the CDR3: TGTGCCAGCAGCTTTTCGAAGACTAGCGGCCAAGAGACCCAGTACTTC. It is translated as CASSFSKTSGQETQYF.

This rearrangement joins TRBV5-5 to TRBJ2-5; 11 positions agree with TRBD2. The V and J ends lost 3 bases and 2 bases, in that order; junction bases with no gene match: 15. Germline-derived CDR1 and CDR2 are SGHKS and YYEKEE (reference sequence). The length of the CDR3 is 19 residues. CDR3 sequence (DNA): TGTGCCAGCAGCTGGCGCACCGGGACTAGCGGAACCGAACAAGAGACCCAGTACTTC. As protein: CASSWRTGTSGTEQETQYF.

The rearrangement links TRBV27 to TRBJ1-5; no reliable D call. Germline V CDR1 and CDR2: MNHEY, SMNVEV (reference sequence). The CDR3 has 15 residues. Trimming took off 3 bases at V and 5 bases at J, with 14 bases between the two ends. The CDR3 reads CASSLGQPSYQPQHF. CDR3 nucleotide sequence: TGTGCCAGCAGTTTGGGCCAGCCGTCTTATCAGCCCCAGCATTTT.

J is TRBJ1-5 and V is TRBV6-1; D unclear. CDR3 length: 14 residues. With 0 bases removed from V and 9 bases from J, the gap between germline ends came to 12 bases. The germline V gene encodes CDR1 MNHNS and CDR2 SASEGT. For the CDR3, the DNA is TGTGCCAGCAGTGAAGCGGACTCCGAATCGCCCCAGCATTTT. Translating gives CASSEADSESPQHF.

This clone occurred a few times. This sequence joins TRBV20-1 and TRBJ2-3; D possibly corresponds to TRBD2 (5 bases). Trimming took off 6 bases at V and 4 bases at J, with 8 bases between the two ends. Germline assignment: CDR1 DFQATT and CDR2 SNEGSKA (reference sequence). The CDR3 runs 11 residues. The CDR3 DNA reads TGCAGTGCGGACGGGGCAGATACGCAGTATTTT. This gives the protein CSADGADTQYF.

The chain employs TRBV6-5 and TRBJ1-3; the match to TRBD1 covers 9 bases. The germline V gene has CDR1 MNHEY and CDR2 SVGAGI. The CDR3 covers 15 residues. The trim removed 4 bases at V and 4 bases at J, leaving 5 bases unmatched. DNA of the CDR3: TGTGCCAGCAGTTCCGGACAGGGGACGGGAAACACCATATATTTT. This codes for CASSSGQGTGNTIYF.

This chain links TRBV29-1 with TRBJ2-5, with 9 bases fitting TRBD2. This CDR3 has 13 residues. In germline, CDR1 is SQVTM, CDR2 ANQGSEA. Trimming removed 4 bases from V and 5 bases from J; junction bases left unmatched: 5. This chain's CDR3 is CSVVTSGSETQYF. As DNA, the CDR3 is TGCAGCGTTGTGACTAGCGGATCGGAGACCCAGTACTTC.

The CDR3 coding sequence is TGTGCCAGCAGCCTCTTCAGGGTGGGCACTGAAGCTTTCTTT. Its protein product is CASSLFRVGTEAFF. V is TRBV14 and J is TRBJ1-1, with a weak D call TRBD1 (5 bases). The CDR3 length is 14 residues. The germline gives CDR1 SGHDN, CDR2 FVKESK. V lost 4 bases and J 4 bases, leaving 13 bases between the germline ends.

The chain links TRBV7-2 to TRBJ2-7; TRBD2 agrees at 12 bases. Germline V gives CDR1 SGHTA, CDR2 FQGNSA. Trimming cost V 3 bases and J 3 bases; bases outside gene matches: 3. The CDR3 loop spans 15 amino acids. The CDR3 nucleotides are TGTGCCAGCAGCTTGAGACTAGCGGGGGACTACGAGCAGTACTTC. Its protein is CASSLRLAGDYEQYF. Supplemented by reference TRBV7-2 and TRBJ2-7, the full variable domain reads GAGVSQSPSNKVTEKGKDVELRCDPISGHTALYWYRQSLGQGLEFLIYFQGNSAPDKSGLPSDRFSAERTGGSVSTLTIQRTQQEDSAVYLCASSLRLAGDYEQYFGPGTRLTVT.

The V and J genes are TRBV29-1 and TRBJ2-1; D ambiguous. Germline-derived CDR1 and CDR2 are SQVTM and ANQGSEA. The CDR3 sequence is 12 residues long. Deletions cut 4 bases from V and 6 bases from J, with 10 bases between. The CDR3 sequence is CSVGTVSNEQFF. CDR3 coding DNA: TGCAGCGTTGGCACAGTCTCCAATGAGCAGTTCTTC.

Remarks on this clone: The identical CDR3 is also encoded by other nucleotide sequences in the sample. The chain employs TRBV5-1 and TRBJ1-2; 11 bases line up with TRBD1. The CDR3 is 15 residues long. CDR1 and CDR2 (germline): SGHRS, YFSETQ. Trimming removed 0 bases from V and 5 bases from J; junction bases left unmatched: 3. For the CDR3, the DNA is TGCGCCAGCAGCTTGGCCGGACAGGGGGCTTATGGCTACACCTTC. It translates to CASSLAGQGAYGYTF.

Here the CDR3 DNA reads TGTGCCAGCAGCCCACCGGGACAGGGGGGAGAGACCCAGTACTTC. As protein: CASSPPGQGGETQYF. The chain joins TRBV3-1 (or the pseudogene TRBV3-2) to TRBJ2-5, with 11 bases identical to TRBD1. From germline, CDR1 is LGHDT and CDR2 YNNKEL (reference sequence). V lost 4 bases, J lost 4 bases, and 5 bases stayed unmatched. The CDR3 consists of 15 residues.

The chain links TRBV7-8 to TRBJ2-7, with TRBD2 identical over 13 bases. Trimming at V came to 4 bases and at J to 2 bases, leaving 2 bases not matched to a gene. The CDR3 runs to 15 residues. Per the germline V gene, CDR1 is SGHVS and CDR2 is FQNEAQ. The CDR3 DNA sequence: TGTGCCAGCAGCTCGGGACTAGCGGGGACCTACGAGCAGTACTTC. As protein: CASSSGLAGTYEQYF.

This chain uses TRBV19 with TRBJ2-3, with TRBD2 identical over 14 bases. This CDR3 comprises 17 residues. V was clipped by 5 bases and J by 5 bases; unmatched bases: 9. Germline values: CDR1 LNHDA, CDR2 SQIVND (reference sequence). CDR3 in amino acids: CASSARGLAGEIDTQYF. The CDR3 region has the DNA TGTGCCAGTAGTGCACGGGGACTAGCGGGAGAAATAGATACGCAGTATTTT.

The chain recombines TRBV27 with TRBJ2-5; 12 bases align to TRBD1. The length of the CDR3 is 14 residues. Germline V gene sequence: CDR1 MNHEY, CDR2 SMNVEV (reference sequence). V was clipped by 3 bases and J by 8 bases; unmatched bases: 4. The CDR3 spells CASSLGTGGFTQYF. CDR3 coding DNA: TGTGCCAGCAGTTTGGGGACAGGGGGCTTCACCCAGTACTTC.

This chain joins TRBV7-8 and TRBJ2-7; TRBD2 is a possible D gene (6 bases). CDR3 size: 15 residues. Germline V gene lookup returns CDR1 SGHVS and CDR2 FQNEAQ. V lost 4 bases and J 6 bases, leaving 19 bases between the germline ends. The CDR3 spells CASSSTRGDTREQYF. The CDR3 DNA is TGTGCCAGCAGCTCGACTAGGGGAGACACACGCGAGCAGTACTTC.

The chain has TRBV15 and TRBJ1-1; the match to TRBD1 covers 7 bases. Looked up from germline, CDR1 is LNHNV and CDR2 is YYDKDF (reference sequence). The junction had 13 bases not matched to a gene; V was cut back by 6 bases and J by 0 bases. The CDR3 loop spans 17 amino acids. The CDR3 DNA sequence: TGTGCCACCAGATGGTGGGACAGAACGAAAATGAACACTGAAGCTTTCTTT. This translates into CATRWWDRTKMNTEAFF.

The chain joins TRBV9 to TRBJ2-1; D remains ambiguous. Trimming stripped 0 bases from V and 1 base from J, with 5 bases between. Per the germline V gene, CDR1 is SGDLS and CDR2 is YYNGEE. The CDR3 is 14 amino acids. CDR3 bases: TGTGCCAGCAGCGTAGTCCTTTCCTACAATGAGCAGTTCTTC. Its protein is CASSVVLSYNEQFF.

The DNA of the CDR3 is TGTGCCACCAGTGATTCCGGGACTAGCGGGAGTGAGCAGTTCTTC. This gives the protein CATSDSGTSGSEQFF. The chain uses TRBV24-1 and TRBJ2-1, with 14 bases that match TRBD2. The CDR3 loop spans 15 amino acids. Germline trimming cut 2 bases from V and 9 bases from J; bases unmatched to any gene: 2. Germline CDR1 reads KGHDR; CDR2 reads SFDVKD.

The CDR3: CASTPQGGYGNTIYF. The CDR3 nucleotides read TGCGCCAGCACCCCCCAGGGGGGTTACGGAAACACCATATATTTT. V usage is TRBV5-1 and J usage is TRBJ1-3; 7 bases are shared with TRBD1. Looked up from germline, CDR1 is SGHRS and CDR2 is YFSETQ. The CDR3 covers 15 residues. With V trimmed by 6 bases and J by 4 bases, 10 bases remained unmatched.